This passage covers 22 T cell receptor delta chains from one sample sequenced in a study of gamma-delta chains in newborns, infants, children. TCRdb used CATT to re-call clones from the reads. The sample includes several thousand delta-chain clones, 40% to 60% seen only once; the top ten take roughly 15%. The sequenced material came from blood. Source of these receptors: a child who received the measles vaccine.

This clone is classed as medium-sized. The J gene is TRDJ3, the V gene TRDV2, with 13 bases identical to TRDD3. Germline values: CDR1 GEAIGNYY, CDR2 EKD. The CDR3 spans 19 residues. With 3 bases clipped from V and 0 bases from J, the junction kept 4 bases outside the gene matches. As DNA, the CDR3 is TGTGCCTGTGACGTACTGGGGGATACGAGCTCCTGGGACACCCGACAGATGTTTTTC. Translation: CACDVLGDTSSWDTRQMFF.

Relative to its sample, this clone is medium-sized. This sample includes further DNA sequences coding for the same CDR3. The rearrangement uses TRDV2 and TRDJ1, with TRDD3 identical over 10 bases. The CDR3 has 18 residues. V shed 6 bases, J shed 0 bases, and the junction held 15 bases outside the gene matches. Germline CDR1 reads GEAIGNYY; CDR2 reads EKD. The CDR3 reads CACREVGDTGGDTDKLIF. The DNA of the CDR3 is TGTGCCTGTCGAGAGGTGGGGGATACAGGAGGGGACACCGATAAACTCATCTTT.

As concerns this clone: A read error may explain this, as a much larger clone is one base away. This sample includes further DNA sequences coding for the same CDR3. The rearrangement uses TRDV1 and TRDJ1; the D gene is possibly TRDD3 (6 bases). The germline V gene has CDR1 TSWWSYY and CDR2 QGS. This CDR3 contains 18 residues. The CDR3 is CALGEPFLVLGFTDKLIF. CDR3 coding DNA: TGTGCTCTTGGGGAACCTTTCTTGGTACTGGGATTCACCGATAAGCTCATCTTT.

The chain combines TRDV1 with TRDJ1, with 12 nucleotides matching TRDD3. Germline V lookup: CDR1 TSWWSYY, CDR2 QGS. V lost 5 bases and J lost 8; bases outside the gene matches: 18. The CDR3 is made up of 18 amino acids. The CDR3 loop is CALGPRAFLGTGGYKLIF. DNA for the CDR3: TGTGCTCTTGGGCCCCGGGCCTTCCTGGGGACTGGGGGATACAAACTCATCTTT.

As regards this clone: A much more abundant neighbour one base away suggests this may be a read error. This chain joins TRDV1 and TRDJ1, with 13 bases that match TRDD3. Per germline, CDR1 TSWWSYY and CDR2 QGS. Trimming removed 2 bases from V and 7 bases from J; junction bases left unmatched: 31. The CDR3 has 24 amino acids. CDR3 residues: CALGETIDRTGGYARIFLKGKLIF. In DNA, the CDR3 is TGTGCTCTTGGGGAAACTATAGACCGAACTGGGGGATACGCGAGAATATTCCTTAAGGGTAAACTCATCTTT.

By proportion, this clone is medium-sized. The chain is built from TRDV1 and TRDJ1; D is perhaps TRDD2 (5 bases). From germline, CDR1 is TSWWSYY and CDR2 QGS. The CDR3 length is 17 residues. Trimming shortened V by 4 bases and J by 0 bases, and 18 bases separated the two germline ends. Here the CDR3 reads CALGAVPFLAYTDKLIF. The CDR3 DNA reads TGTGCTCTTGGGGCCGTCCCGTTCCTTGCTTACACCGATAAACTCATCTTT.

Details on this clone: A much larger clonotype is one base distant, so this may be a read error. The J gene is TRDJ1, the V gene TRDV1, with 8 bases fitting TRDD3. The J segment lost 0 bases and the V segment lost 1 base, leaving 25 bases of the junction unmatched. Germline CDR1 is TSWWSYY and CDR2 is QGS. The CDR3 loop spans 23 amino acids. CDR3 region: CALGEPTYSCCQGYAEYTDKLIF. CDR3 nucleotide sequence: TGTGCTCTTGGGGAACCAACCTATTCCTGCTGCCAGGGATACGCTGAGTACACCGATAAACTCATCTTT.

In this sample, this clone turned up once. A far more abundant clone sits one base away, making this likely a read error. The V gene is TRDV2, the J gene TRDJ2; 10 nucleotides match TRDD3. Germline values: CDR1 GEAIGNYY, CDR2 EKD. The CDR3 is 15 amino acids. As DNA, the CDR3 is TGTGCCTGTGACATACTGGGGGATTTGACAACACAACTCTTCTTT. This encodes CACDILGDLTTQLFF.

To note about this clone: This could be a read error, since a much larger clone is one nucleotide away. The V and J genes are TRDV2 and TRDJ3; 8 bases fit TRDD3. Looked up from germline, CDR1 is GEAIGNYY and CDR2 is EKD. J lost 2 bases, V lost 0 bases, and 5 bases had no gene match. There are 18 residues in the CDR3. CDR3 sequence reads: CACDTVLGVAWDTRQMFF. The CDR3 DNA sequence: TGTGCCTGTGACACCGTACTGGGGGTGGCCTGGGACACCCGACAGATGTTTTTC.

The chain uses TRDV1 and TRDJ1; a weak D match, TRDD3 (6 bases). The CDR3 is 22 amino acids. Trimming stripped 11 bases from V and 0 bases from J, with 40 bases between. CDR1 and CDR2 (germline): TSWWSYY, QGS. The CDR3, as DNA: TGTGCTACCTCCTATAAAGCCGGGAAGGACCTACGGTGGGGGCATTACACCGATAAACTCATCTTT. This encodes CATSYKAGKDLRWGHYTDKLIF.

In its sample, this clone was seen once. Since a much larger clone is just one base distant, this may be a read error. CDR3 nucleotides: TGTGCAGCGTATACTGGGGGATACAACACCGATAAACTCATCTTT. Translating gives CAAYTGGYNTDKLIF. The V call is TRAV29/DV5, the J call TRDJ1; 12 positions match TRDD3. The germline V gene has CDR1 NSMFDY and CDR2 ISSIKDK. The V gene end was trimmed by 5 bases and the J gene end by 0 bases; junction bases not matched to a gene: 5. CDR3 length equals 15 residues.

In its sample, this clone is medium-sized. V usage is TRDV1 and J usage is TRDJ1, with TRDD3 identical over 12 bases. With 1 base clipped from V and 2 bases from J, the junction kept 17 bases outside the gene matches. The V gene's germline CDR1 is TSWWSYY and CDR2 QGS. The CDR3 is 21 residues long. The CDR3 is CALGEHVHSWGIRAGTDKLIF. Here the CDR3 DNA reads TGTGCTCTTGGGGAACACGTACATTCCTGGGGGATACGCGCGGGGACCGATAAACTCATCTTT.

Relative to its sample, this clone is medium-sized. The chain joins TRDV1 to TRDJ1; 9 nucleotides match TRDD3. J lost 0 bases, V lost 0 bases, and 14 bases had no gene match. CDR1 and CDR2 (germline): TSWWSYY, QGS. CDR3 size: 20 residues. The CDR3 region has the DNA TGTGCTCTTGGGGAACTAACCTGGGGGATCCATAATCCGTACACCGATAAACTCATCTTT. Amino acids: CALGELTWGIHNPYTDKLIF.

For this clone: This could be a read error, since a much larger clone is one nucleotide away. CDR3 amino acids: CAPGEKGILDKLIF. In nucleotides, the CDR3 is TGTGCTCCTGGGGAAAAGGGGATTCTCGATAAACTCATCTTC. The rearrangement uses TRDV1 and TRDJ1; TRDD3 might be the D (6 bases). The germline gives CDR1 TSWWSYY, CDR2 QGS. The CDR3 contains 14 residues.

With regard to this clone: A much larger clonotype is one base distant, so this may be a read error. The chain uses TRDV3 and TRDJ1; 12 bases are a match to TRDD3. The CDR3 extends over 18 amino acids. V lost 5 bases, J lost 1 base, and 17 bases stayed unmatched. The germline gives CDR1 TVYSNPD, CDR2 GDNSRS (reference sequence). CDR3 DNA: TGTGCCGCCACTCCTACTGGGGGATACCATCTTAGCACCGATAAACTCATCTTT. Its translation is CAATPTGGYHLSTDKLIF.

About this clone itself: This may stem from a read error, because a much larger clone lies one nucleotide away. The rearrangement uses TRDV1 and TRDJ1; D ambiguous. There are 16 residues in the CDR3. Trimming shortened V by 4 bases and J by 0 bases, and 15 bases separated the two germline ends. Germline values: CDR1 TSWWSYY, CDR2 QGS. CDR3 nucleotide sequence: TGTGCTCTTGGGGGCGTACTGTGGGACTACACCGATAAACTCATCTTT. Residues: CALGGVLWDYTDKLIF.

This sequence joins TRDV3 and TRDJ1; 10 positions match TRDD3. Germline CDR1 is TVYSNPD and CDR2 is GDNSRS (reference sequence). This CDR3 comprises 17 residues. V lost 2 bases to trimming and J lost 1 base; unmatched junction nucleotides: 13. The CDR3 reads CAFPFRYWGIGTDKLIF. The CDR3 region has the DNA TGTGCCTTTCCGTTTCGCTACTGGGGGATCGGCACCGATAAACTCATCTTT. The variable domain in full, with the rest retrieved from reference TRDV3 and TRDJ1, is CDKVTQSSPDQTVASGSEVVLLCTYDTVYSNPDLFWYRIRPDYSFQFVFYGDNSRSEGADFTQGRFSVKHILTQKAFHLVISPVRTEDSATYYCAFPFRYWGIGTDKLIFGKGTRVTVEP.

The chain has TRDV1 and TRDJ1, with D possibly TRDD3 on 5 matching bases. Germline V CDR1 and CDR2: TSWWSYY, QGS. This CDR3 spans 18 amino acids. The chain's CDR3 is CAIEFRVVGDAYTDKLIF. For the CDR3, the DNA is TGTGCCATCGAATTTCGTGTGGTCGGGGACGCGTACACCGATAAACTCATCTTT.

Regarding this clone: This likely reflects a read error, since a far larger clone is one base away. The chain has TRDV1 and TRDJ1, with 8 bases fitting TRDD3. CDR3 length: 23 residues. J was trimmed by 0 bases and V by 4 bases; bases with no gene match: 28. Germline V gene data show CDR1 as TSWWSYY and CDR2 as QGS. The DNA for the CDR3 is TGTGCTCTTGGGGCACCCGGCACGGCTGGGGGACCTTTGGGTGGTGGATACACCGATAAACTCATCTTT. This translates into CALGAPGTAGGPLGGGYTDKLIF.

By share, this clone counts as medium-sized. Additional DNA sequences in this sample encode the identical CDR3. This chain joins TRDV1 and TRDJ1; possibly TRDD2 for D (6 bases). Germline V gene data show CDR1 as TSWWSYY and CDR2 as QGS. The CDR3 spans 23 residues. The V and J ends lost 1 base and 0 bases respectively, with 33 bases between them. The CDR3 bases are TGTGCTCTTGGGGAACGAGGGTCCTCCTACCGTGGGGACACCCCGGAGGACACCGATAAACTCATCTTT. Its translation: CALGERGSSYRGDTPEDTDKLIF.

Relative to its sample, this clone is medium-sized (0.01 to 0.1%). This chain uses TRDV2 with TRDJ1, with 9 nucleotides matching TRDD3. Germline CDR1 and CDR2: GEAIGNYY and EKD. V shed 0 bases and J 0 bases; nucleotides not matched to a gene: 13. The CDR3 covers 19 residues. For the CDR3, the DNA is TGTGCCTGTGACACCGTTTTACTGGGGGACGTGAGGTACACCGATAAACTCATCTTT. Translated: CACDTVLLGDVRYTDKLIF.

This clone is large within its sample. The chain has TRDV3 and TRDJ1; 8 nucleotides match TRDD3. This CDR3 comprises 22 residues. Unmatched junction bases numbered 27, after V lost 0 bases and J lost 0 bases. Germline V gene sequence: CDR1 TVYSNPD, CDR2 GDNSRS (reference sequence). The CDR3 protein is CAFSHPFGLGEPPRLYTDKLIF. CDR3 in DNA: TGTGCCTTTAGTCATCCGTTCGGTCTGGGGGAACCTCCTCGCTTATACACCGATAAACTCATCTTT.